These T cell receptor beta chains were read from a single sample in a study of T cells in localized non-small cell lung cancer. TCRdb's table, derived via immunoSEQ multiplex PCR, lists solely in-frame clones and lacks some. The sample shows approximately 83,000 clones, approximately 91% of them seen only once. The starting material was PBMCs, obtained before any cancer treatment. These receptors came from a woman aged 35 to 69 with stage II squamous cell lung carcinoma. Both conserved end residues are part of each CDR3. The D gene is left open where the match is weak. Size tells how often a clone was seen (once, few, many) or the class of an expanded clone, and some rows leave it out.

j_gene	v_gene	abundance	d_gene	CDR3nt	CDR3aa
TRBJ2-5	TRBV6-6	-	TRBD1	TGTGCCAGCAGCCGACATACAGGGGGCGAAGAGACCCAGTACTTC	CASSRHTGGEETQYF
TRBJ1-5	TRBV15	-	-	TGTGCCACCAGCGTTAAGGGGGGAAGCAATCAGCCCCAGCATTTT	CATSVKGGSNQPQHF
TRBJ1-2	TRBV2	-	-	TGTGCCAGCAGTGATAGAGCAGGGCAATATGGCTACACCTTC	CASSDRAGQYGYTF
TRBJ1-5	TRBV6-5	few	-	TGTGCCAGCAGTTACTCTCGGTCTCAGCCCCAGCATTTT	CASSYSRSQPQHF
TRBJ2-5	TRBV2	-	TRBD1	TGTGCCAGCATGACAGGGGGCGAAGAGACCCAGTACTTC	CASMTGGEETQYF
TRBJ2-1	TRBV10-3	-	-	TGTGCCATCAGTGGGACTTCCAAAGGGATCAATGAGCAGTTCTTC	CAISGTSKGINEQFF
TRBJ2-1	TRBV19	-	TRBD1	TGTGCCAGTAGCCGACAGGGAAACACTGGTGAGCAGTTCTTC	CASSRQGNTGEQFF
TRBJ1-3	TRBV7-9	-	-	TGTGCCAGCAGCATCTATCAGGGTCTCTCTGGAAACACCATATATTTT	CASSIYQGLSGNTIYF
TRBJ1-1	TRBV5-1	-	TRBD1	TGCGCCAGCAGCTTTGGCCCCGGGCAGGGGGAGACTGAAGCTTTCTTT	CASSFGPGQGETEAFF
TRBJ1-2	TRBV7-6	-	TRBD1	TGTGCCAGCAGCTTAGACGGGACAGGGACCTATGGCTACACCTTC	CASSLDGTGTYGYTF
TRBJ2-4	TRBV5-1	-	-	TGCGCCAGCAGCTTGGACCCCAATACCAAAAACATTCAGTACTTC	CASSLDPNTKNIQYF
TRBJ2-5	TRBV5-1	once	-	TGCGCCAGCAGCGTTTACCTTGGGACCCAGTACTTC	CASSVYLGTQYF
TRBJ2-4	TRBV5-4	-	-	TGTGCCAGCAGCTTGGATTTAAACATTCAGTACTTC	CASSLDLNIQYF
TRBJ2-5	TRBV18	-	TRBD1	TGTGCCAGCTCACCGACGGGACAGGGTTTCCGAGAGACCCAGTACTTC	CASSPTGQGFRETQYF
TRBJ2-1	TRBV5-8	once	-	TGTGCCAGCAGCTTGCTGCGGCCTATAGCTATAGAGTCCTACAATGAGCAGTTCTTC	CASSLLRPIAIESYNEQFF
TRBJ1-2	TRBV18	-	-	TGTGCCAGCTCACCTCGGGAGGTCTATGGCTACACCTTC	CASSPREVYGYTF
TRBJ1-2	TRBV6-1	-	-	TGTGCCAGCCAGCAGGGGCGCTCAACCTATGGCTACACCTTC	CASQQGRSTYGYTF
TRBJ2-7	TRBV5-1	-	TRBD2	TGCGCCAGCAGCCGGGGACTAGCGGGAGGCGAGCAGTACTTC	CASSRGLAGGEQYF
TRBJ2-6	TRBV5-8	-	-	TGTGCCAGCAGCTCCTATAGGGGGGACGCTGGGGCCAACGTCCTGACTTTC	CASSSYRGDAGANVLTF
TRBJ1-1	TRBV6-6	-	-	TGTGCCAGCAGTCCCCGTGGAGGGGGTTCGAACACTGAAGCTTTCTTT	CASSPRGGGSNTEAFF
TRBJ2-2	TRBV6-5	-	-	TGTGCCAGCAGTTACGATCCTAACACCGGGGAGCTGTTTTTT	CASSYDPNTGELFF
TRBJ1-1	TRBV21-1	few	-	TGTGCCAGCAGCAAAGCGCTGGGGGGGGAGCTTGAAGCTTTCTTT	CASSKALGGELEAFF
TRBJ2-2	TRBV5-1	-	TRBD1	TGCGCCAGCAGCTTGGTCTCAGGGGGCACCGGGGAGCTGTTTTTT	CASSLVSGGTGELFF
TRBJ2-2	TRBV4-2	-	TRBD1	TGTGCCAGCAGCCAAGATTTCATGGGACAGGGTTACGGTGACACCGGGGAGCTGTTTTTT	CASSQDFMGQGYGDTGELFF
TRBJ2-2	TRBV7-6	-	TRBD1	TGTGCCAGCAGCAAAGAGACAGGGGGATTCACCGGGGAGCTGTTTTTT	CASSKETGGFTGELFF
TRBJ2-7	TRBV29-1	-	-	TGCAGCGTTTCACCCAGGGGTAAGAACTACGAGCAGTACTTC	CSVSPRGKNYEQYF
TRBJ1-2	TRBV5-1	-	-	TGCGCCAGCAGCTTGGATGTCGACTATGGCTACACCTTC	CASSLDVDYGYTF
TRBJ1-4	TRBV29-1	-	TRBD1	TGCAGTGCAGGGGGCGGTACTAATGAAAAACTGTTTTTT	CSAGGGTNEKLFF
TRBJ1-1	TRBV27	once	-	TGTGCCAGCAGTTTAGGGGCTAACTTGAACACTGAAGCTTTCTTT	CASSLGANLNTEAFF
TRBJ1-2	TRBV19	-	-	TGTGCCAGTAGTTTACAGTCGCTCTATGGCTACACCTTC	CASSLQSLYGYTF
TRBJ2-2	TRBV28	-	TRBD2	TGTGCCACCTTCGGACTAGCGGGGGGGGCCGGGGAGCTGTTTTTT	CATFGLAGGAGELFF
TRBJ1-3	TRBV5-1	-	-	TGCGCCAGCAGCTTGGCGGGGGGGATCTCTGGAAACACCATATATTTT	CASSLAGGISGNTIYF
TRBJ1-1	TRBV28	-	-	TGTGCCAGCACGGGGGGCGCGGGCACTGAAGCTTTCTTT	CASTGGAGTEAFF
TRBJ2-1	TRBV11-2	-	TRBD1	TGTGCCAGCAGCTCCGCCGGGACAGGGGTAAATGAGCAGTTCTTC	CASSSAGTGVNEQFF
TRBJ2-7	TRBV19	-	-	TGTGCCAGTAGTATGGGGTTAGCGACCTACGAGCAGTACTTC	CASSMGLATYEQYF
TRBJ2-2	TRBV19	-	-	TGTGCCAGTAGGGGATCGAACACCGGGGAGCTGTTTTTT	CASRGSNTGELFF
TRBJ1-6	TRBV2	-	TRBD1	TGTGCCAGCAGTGTAAACAGGGGAAATTCACCCCTCCACTTT	CASSVNRGNSPLHF
TRBJ2-1	TRBV7-8	once	TRBD1	TGTGCCAGCAGCTTAGGGGGGCCCGGGACAGGGTATGGGAATGAGCAGTTCTTC	CASSLGGPGTGYGNEQFF
TRBJ2-7	TRBV2	-	-	TGTGCCAGCAGTGTTCAGGGGAGCGGGGAGCAGTACTTC	CASSVQGSGEQYF
TRBJ1-4	TRBV5-1	-	-	TGCGCCAGCAGCCATCGAGGACCCCAAGGGGAAAAACTGTTTTTT	CASSHRGPQGEKLFF
TRBJ1-3	TRBV10-3	-	-	TGTGCCATCAGTGAATGGGGTGCTGGAAACACCATATATTTT	CAISEWGAGNTIYF
TRBJ1-6	TRBV5-4	-	TRBD1	TGTGCCAGCAGCCCGCCGGGACAGGGGAGCTCAGCCCTCCACTTT	CASSPPGQGSSALHF
TRBJ2-1	TRBV10-1	-	-	TGCGCCAGCAGTGCCGGAGGACTCGAGTGGAATGAGCAGTTCTTC	CASSAGGLEWNEQFF
TRBJ2-7	TRBV7-8	-	-	TGTGCCAGCAGCCGCTTCGGGGACGAGCAGTACTTC	CASSRFGDEQYF
TRBJ1-2	TRBV2	-	-	TGTGCCAGCTTTCCGAAAGGATGGGCGTCGTATGGCTACACCTTC	CASFPKGWASYGYTF